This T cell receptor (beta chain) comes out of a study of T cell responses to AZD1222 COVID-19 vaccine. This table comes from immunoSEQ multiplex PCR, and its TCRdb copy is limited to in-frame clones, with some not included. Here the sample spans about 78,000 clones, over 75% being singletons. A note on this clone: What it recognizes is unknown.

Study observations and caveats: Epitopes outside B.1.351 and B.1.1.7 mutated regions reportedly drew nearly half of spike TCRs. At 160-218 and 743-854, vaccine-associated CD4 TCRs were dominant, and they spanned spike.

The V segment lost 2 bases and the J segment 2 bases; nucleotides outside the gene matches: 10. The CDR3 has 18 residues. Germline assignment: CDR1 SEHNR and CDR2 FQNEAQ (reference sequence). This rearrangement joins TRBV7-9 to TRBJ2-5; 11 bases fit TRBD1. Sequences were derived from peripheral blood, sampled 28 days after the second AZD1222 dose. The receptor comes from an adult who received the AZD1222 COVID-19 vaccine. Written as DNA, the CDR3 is TGTGCCAGCAGCTTAAACTTGGGACAGGGGGATTCACAAGAGACCCAGTACTTC. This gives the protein CASSLNLGQGDSQETQYF.